This T cell receptor beta chain was observed in a study of T cell changes during pregnancy in multiple sclerosis. This clone was recorded only once. Measured with immunoSEQ multiplex PCR; TCRdb has only the in-frame clones, and not every one. This sample has about 89,000 clones, with about 90% found just once. V shed 6 bases, J shed 5 bases, and the junction held 3 bases outside the gene matches. The V gene's germline CDR1 is SQVTM and CDR2 ANQGSEA. There are 12 residues in the CDR3. The input for sequencing was peripheral blood, taken after pregnancy. The TCR comes from a female donor in good health, enrolled as a control in a pregnancy study. The chain links TRBV29-1 to TRBJ1-5; 8 positions match TRBD1. The CDR3 DNA follows: TGCAGCGTACTGGGACAGGATCAGCCCCAGCATTTT. Its translation is CSVLGQDQPQHF. Looking up the rest from reference TRBV29-1 and TRBJ1-5 gives the full variable domain: SAVISQKPSRDICQRGTSLTIQCQVDSQVTMMFWYRQQPGQSLTLIATANQGSEATYESGFVIDKFPISRPNLTFSTLTVSNMSPEDSSIYLCSVLGQDQPQHFGDGTRLSIL.